What follows describes a single T cell receptor beta chain. The CDR3 length is 17 residues. Germline loops: CDR1 LNHDA, CDR2 SQIVND (reference sequence). V dropped 4 bases and J dropped 6; count of bases not matched to a gene: 15. This table comes from immunoSEQ multiplex PCR, and its TCRdb copy is limited to in-frame clones, with some not included. The sample has approximately 97,000 clones, 95% to 96% seen once. The sample originates from a study of technical replicates of blood from a handful of donors. The clonotype comes from a human donor in good health. Material for sequencing was T cells isolated from PBMCs. This chain joins TRBV19 and TRBJ2-1, with TRBD2 identical over 7 bases. CDR3 sequence: CASSTLALAEFGNEQFF. The CDR3 region has the DNA TGTGCCAGTAGTACGCTGGCTCTAGCGGAATTCGGCAATGAGCAGTTCTTC.